A single sample gave rise to the 23 T cell receptor beta chains below, sequenced in a study of T cells in Graves' hyperthyroidism and ophthalmopathy. RNA transcripts were the template for amplifying TCR beta CDR3 regions. First-round RT-PCR of the TCR CDR3 relied on the HTBI primer set. One entry per CDR3 protein, called by TCRdb with MiXCR from the multiplex PCR reads. Among hundreds of thousands of distinct CDR3 sequences listed, about a sixth were seen once. Sequenced material: blood. Source of these receptors: a woman between 18 and 29 years old with Graves' hyperthyroidism.

The chain links TRBV19 to TRBJ1-5, with D unresolved. The CDR3 sequence is 16 residues long. V lost 4 bases and J lost 2, with 15 bases in between. Germline V gene data show CDR1 as LNHDA and CDR2 as SQIVND (reference sequence). CDR3 residues: CASSTPGREGNQPQHF. In nucleotides, the CDR3 is TGTGCCAGTAGTACGCCCGGAAGGGAGGGCAATCAGCCCCAGCATTTT.

There are many counts of this clonotype. The rearrangement joins TRBV3-1 to TRBJ1-2, with D unresolved. Between the trimmed V and J ends, which lost 0 bases and 13 bases, there was a span of 12 bases. This CDR3 is built from 12 residues. Germline CDR1 LGHDT, CDR2 YNNKEL (reference sequence). Here the CDR3 reads CASSQEGGGCTF. The CDR3 DNA is TGTGCCAGCAGCCAAGAAGGTGGCGGGTGCACCTTC.

This clonotype was counted ten times or more. The V gene is TRBV12-3 or TRBV12-4, the J gene TRBJ2-5; D may be TRBD2 (6 bases). V lost 5 bases, J lost 4 bases, and 14 bases lay in between. This CDR3 has 14 residues. CDR3 sequence (DNA): TGTGCCAGCAGTATCTGGACTATGCGAGAGACCCAGTACTTC. It translates to CASSIWTMRETQYF.

This clonotype was counted at least ten times. The chain employs TRBV10-3 and TRBJ1-2, with D possibly matching TRBD1 (5 bases). Germline CDR1 ENHRY, CDR2 SYGVKD. V lost 6 bases, J lost 8 bases, and 7 bases lay in between. The CDR3 totals 10 residues. The CDR3 nucleotides are TGTGCCATCAGCGAGGGGGGCTACACCTTC. This sequence encodes CAISEGGYTF.

This clonotype showed up just a few times. The chain carries TRBV4-1 and TRBJ1-2, with TRBD1 identical over 7 bases. The CDR3 contains 15 residues. Trimming cost V 1 base and J 8 bases; bases outside gene matches: 10. Germline loops: CDR1 MGHRA, CDR2 YSYEKL. For the CDR3, the DNA is TGCGCCAGCAGCCAAGGAGGTACAGGGGTAAGCGGCTACACCTTC. Its protein product is CASSQGGTGVSGYTF.

This clonotype came up many times. The J gene is TRBJ2-3, the V gene TRBV3-1; D may correspond to TRBD1 or TRBD2 (6 bases each). The CDR3 loop spans 12 amino acids. V lost 5 bases and J 5 bases, leaving 8 bases between the germline ends. Looked up from germline, CDR1 is LGHDT and CDR2 is YNNKEL (reference sequence). The CDR3 DNA reads as TGTGCCAGCAGCGAGGGGGGAGATACGCAGTATTTT. Translating it yields CASSEGGDTQYF.

This clonotype was seen at least ten times. The chain uses TRBV5-1 and TRBJ2-1; D unclear. The CDR3 runs 12 residues. Germline CDR1 is SGHRS and CDR2 is YFSETQ. Trimming removed 5 bases at V and 13 bases at J, with 16 bases between. The DNA for the CDR3 is TGCGCCAGCAGTTCCGAGTATGGTGTTCAGTTCTTC. This sequence encodes CASSSEYGVQFF.

This clonotype was observed many times. Here the CDR3 DNA reads TGCAGTGCTAGAGATCGCGGCAGGGTACCAGAGACCCAGTACTTC. Translating it yields CSARDRGRVPETQYF. The rearrangement joins TRBV20-1 to TRBJ2-5, with a possible D match to TRBD1 (5 bases). The V end lost 0 bases, the J end lost 4 bases, and 15 bases lay between the germline ends. The CDR3 has 15 amino acids. Per germline, CDR1 DFQATT and CDR2 SNEGSKA (reference sequence).

This clonotype was detected many times. The rearrangement uses TRBV2 and TRBJ1-2, with 7 bases lining up with TRBD1. There are 14 residues in the CDR3. Germline trimming cut 3 bases from V and 1 base from J; bases unmatched to any gene: 2. The V gene's germline CDR1 is SNHLY and CDR2 FYNNEI. The DNA of the CDR3 is TGTGCCAGCAGTGACCAGGGGGGTAACTATGGCTACACCTTC. It codes for CASSDQGGNYGYTF.

This clonotype was counted at least ten times. J is TRBJ1-2 and V is TRBV19, with D possibly being TRBD1 (5 bases). Germline V gene sequence: CDR1 LNHDA, CDR2 SQIVND (reference sequence). The CDR3 extends over 14 amino acids. Trimming pared 1 base from V and 6 bases from J, leaving 12 bases between. The CDR3 region is CASSIAQGWDGYTF. As DNA, the CDR3 is TGTGCCAGTAGTATAGCTCAGGGATGGGATGGCTACACCTTC.

This clonotype was seen a few times. The genes are TRBV14 and TRBJ1-1; perhaps TRBD1 as D (5 bases). Germline assignment: CDR1 SGHDN and CDR2 FVKESK. V was shortened by 4 bases and J by 4 bases, with 16 bases between the two germline ends. This CDR3 has 15 residues. CDR3 amino acids: CASSPPGTGGTEAFF. The CDR3 coding sequence is TGTGCCAGCAGCCCCCCAGGGACTGGGGGCACTGAAGCTTTCTTT.

This clonotype has just a few counts. The chain recombines TRBV13 with TRBJ2-1; no definite D call. Per the germline V gene, CDR1 is PRHDT and CDR2 is FYEKMQ (reference sequence). The CDR3 runs to 12 residues. Trimming shortened V by 3 bases and J by 6 bases, and 6 bases separated the two germline ends. The CDR3 spells CASSLVFNEQFF. In DNA form, the CDR3 reads TGTGCCAGCAGCTTGGTTTTCAATGAGCAGTTCTTC.

CDR3 sequence: CASSLTSYEQFF. The CDR3 DNA follows: TGTGCCAGCAGTTTAACTAGTTATGAGCAGTTCTTC. The chain recombines TRBV12-3 or TRBV12-4 with TRBJ2-1; a weak D match, TRBD2 (5 bases). The CDR3 spans 12 residues. V lost 2 bases and J 8 bases, leaving 7 bases between the germline ends.

The chain is built from TRBV7-2 and TRBJ2-1; the match to TRBD2 covers 9 bases. The CDR3 extends over 17 amino acids. Germline V gene lookup returns CDR1 SGHTA and CDR2 FQGNSA. After removal of 8 bases from V and 2 bases from J, the junction contained 13 bases not matched to a gene. For the CDR3, the DNA is TGTGCCAGCGCCTTCAGGACTAGCGCGAATACCTACAATGAGCAGTTCTTC. This translates into CASAFRTSANTYNEQFF.

This clonotype was observed a few times. The V and J genes are TRBV19 and TRBJ1-5; 10 positions agree with TRBD1. V lost 1 base, J lost 5 bases, and 5 bases stayed unmatched. CDR3 length: 16 amino acids. Germline V lookup: CDR1 LNHDA, CDR2 SQIVND (reference sequence). CDR3 nucleotide sequence: TGTGCCAGTAGTATAGCGGACAGGGGGGGGGATCAGCCCCAGCATTTT. Amino acids: CASSIADRGGDQPQHF.

This clonotype has a count of ten or more. V usage is TRBV7-9 and J usage is TRBJ2-1; 11 bases agree with TRBD2. The CDR3 consists of 16 residues. The trim removed 6 bases at V and 10 bases at J, leaving 14 bases unmatched. The germline CDR1 and CDR2 sequences are SEHNR and FQNEAQ (reference sequence). The DNA for the CDR3 is TGTGCCAGCAGTTCACTAGCGGGAGTACCTACTGCCGAGCAGTTCTTC. Translating gives CASSSLAGVPTAEQFF. The entire variable domain, with the rest obtained from reference TRBV7-9 and TRBJ2-1, is as follows: DTGVSQNPRHKITKRGQNVTFRCDPISEHNRLYWYRQTLGQGPEFLTYFQNEAQLEKSRLLSDRFSAERPKGSFSTLEIQRTEQGDSAMYLCASSSLAGVPTAEQFFGPGTRLTVL.

This clonotype was counted between two and nine times. The V and J genes are TRBV7-2 and TRBJ2-2, with a tentative D call TRBD1 (5 bases). V shed 2 bases and J shed 6 bases, with 13 bases lying between them. The CDR3 covers 15 residues. CDR1 and CDR2 from the germline V gene are SGHTA and FQGNSA. CDR3 residues: CASSLLSRVAGELFF. Written as DNA, the CDR3 is TGTGCCAGCAGCTTATTGTCCAGGGTCGCCGGGGAGCTGTTTTTT.

Only a few counts were recorded for this clonotype. V usage is TRBV19 and J usage is TRBJ2-6; D gene ambiguous. The germline V gene has CDR1 LNHDA and CDR2 SQIVND (reference sequence). The V gene lost 0 bases and the J gene lost 0 bases, with 6 bases spanning the gap. This CDR3 comprises 16 residues. DNA for the CDR3: TGTGCCAGTAGTATAGATGGTAGCTCTGGGGCCAACGTCCTGACTTTC. Its protein is CASSIDGSSGANVLTF. The full variable domain, with the rest looked up from reference TRBV19 and TRBJ2-6, is DGGITQSPKYLFRKEGQNVTLSCEQNLNHDAMYWYRQDPGQGLRLIYYSQIVNDFQKGDIAEGYSVSREKKESFPLTVTSAQKNPTAFYLCASSIDGSSGANVLTFGAGSRLTVL.

J is TRBJ2-1 and V is TRBV11-2, with TRBD2 identical over 11 bases. Unmatched junction bases numbered 6, after V lost 0 bases and J lost 8 bases. CDR3 length: 16 residues. Germline CDR1 is SGHAT and CDR2 is FQNNGV. CDR3 coding DNA: TGTGCCAGCAGCTTAGATACTAGCGGGAGTGTCTATGAGCAGTTCTTC. Amino acid sequence: CASSLDTSGSVYEQFF. The variable domain in full, completed from reference TRBV11-2 and TRBJ2-1, reads EAGVAQSPRYKIIEKRQSVAFWCNPISGHATLYWYQQILGQGPKLLIQFQNNGVVDDSQLPKDRFSAERLKGVDSTLKIQPAKLEDSAVYLCASSLDTSGSVYEQFFGPGTRLTVL.

This clonotype was observed many times. CDR3 loop: CASSTTGASYEQYF. In DNA form, the CDR3 reads TGTGCCAGCAGTACGACAGGGGCAAGCTACGAGCAGTACTTC. This chain uses TRBV12-3 or TRBV12-4 with TRBJ2-7; 8 nucleotides line up with TRBD1. V trimming: 5 bases; J trimming: 3 bases; junction bases outside the gene matches: 6. The CDR3 totals 14 residues.

This clonotype was seen more than once but under ten times. The genes are TRBV24-1 and TRBJ2-7, with D perhaps matching TRBD2 (5 bases). Germline V lookup: CDR1 KGHDR, CDR2 SFDVKD. V lost 5 bases and J 7 bases, leaving 17 bases between the germline ends. The CDR3 has 14 amino acids. In DNA form, the CDR3 reads TGTGCCACCAGTGGGACGGGGAATTTACTAGAGCAGTACTTC. Encoded protein: CATSGTGNLLEQYF.

This clonotype has ten or more counts. The chain recombines TRBV7-2 with TRBJ2-4, with D tentatively TRBD2 (6 bases). This CDR3 region has 16 residues. V dropped 1 base and J dropped 0 bases, with 10 bases sitting between them. Germline V gene data show CDR1 as SGHTA and CDR2 as FQGNSA. The CDR3 DNA is TGTGCCAGCAGCTTAGTTGCGGGGTTAGCCAAAAACATTCAGTACTTC. It encodes CASSLVAGLAKNIQYF.

This clonotype appeared many times. The chain combines TRBV30 with TRBJ1-2, with D maybe TRBD1 (5 bases). V dropped 3 bases and J dropped 2 bases, with 16 bases sitting between them. The CDR3 extends over 15 amino acids. Germline CDR1 reads GTSNPN; CDR2 reads SVGIG (reference sequence). CDR3 loop: CAWSLPGSGNYGYTF. CDR3 sequence (DNA): TGTGCCTGGAGCCTTCCAGGGTCAGGGAACTATGGCTACACCTTC.